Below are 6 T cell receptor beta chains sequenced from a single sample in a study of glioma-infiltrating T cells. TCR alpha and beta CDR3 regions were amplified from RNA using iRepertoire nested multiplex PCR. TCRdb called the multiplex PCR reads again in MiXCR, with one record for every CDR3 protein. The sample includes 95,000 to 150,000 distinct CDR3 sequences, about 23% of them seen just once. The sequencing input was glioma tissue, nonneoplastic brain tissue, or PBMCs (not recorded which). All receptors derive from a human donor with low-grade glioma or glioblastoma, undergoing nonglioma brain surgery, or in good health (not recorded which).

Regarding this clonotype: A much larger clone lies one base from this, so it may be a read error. The CDR3 loop reads CSASPLTSSDQEIQYF. CDR3 DNA sequence: TGCAGTGCTAGTCCCCTGACTTCGTCGGACCAAGAGATCCAGTACTTC. This chain links TRBV20-1 with TRBJ2-5; no definite D call. CDR1 is DFQATT, CDR2 SNEGSKA, per germline (reference sequence). There are 16 residues in the CDR3.

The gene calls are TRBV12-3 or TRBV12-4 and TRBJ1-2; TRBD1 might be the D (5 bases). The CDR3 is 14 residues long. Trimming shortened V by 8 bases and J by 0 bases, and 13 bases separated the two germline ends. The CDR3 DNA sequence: TGTGCCAGCGCCTCGGGGACGACTAACTATGGCTACACCTTC. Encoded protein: CASASGTTNYGYTF.

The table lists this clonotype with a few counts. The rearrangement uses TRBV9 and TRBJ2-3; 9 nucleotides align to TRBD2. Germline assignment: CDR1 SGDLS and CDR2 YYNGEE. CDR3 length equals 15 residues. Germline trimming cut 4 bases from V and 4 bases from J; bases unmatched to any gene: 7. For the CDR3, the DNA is TGTGCCAGCAGCCTGACTAGCGGAAGTTCAGATACGCAGTATTTT. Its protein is CASSLTSGSSDTQYF.

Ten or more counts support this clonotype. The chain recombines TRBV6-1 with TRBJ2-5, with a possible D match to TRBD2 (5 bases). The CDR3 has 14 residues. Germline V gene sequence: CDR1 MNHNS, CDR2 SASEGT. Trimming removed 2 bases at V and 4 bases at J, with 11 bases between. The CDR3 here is CASSETRTSETQYF. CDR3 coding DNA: TGTGCCAGCAGTGAAACCAGGACTTCAGAGACCCAGTACTTC.

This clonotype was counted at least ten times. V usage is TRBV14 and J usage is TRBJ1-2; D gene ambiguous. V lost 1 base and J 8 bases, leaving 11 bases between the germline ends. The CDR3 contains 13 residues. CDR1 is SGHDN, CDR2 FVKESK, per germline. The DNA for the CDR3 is TGTGCCAGCAGCCAAGCCTTCAGTTGGGGCTACACCTTC. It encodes CASSQAFSWGYTF.

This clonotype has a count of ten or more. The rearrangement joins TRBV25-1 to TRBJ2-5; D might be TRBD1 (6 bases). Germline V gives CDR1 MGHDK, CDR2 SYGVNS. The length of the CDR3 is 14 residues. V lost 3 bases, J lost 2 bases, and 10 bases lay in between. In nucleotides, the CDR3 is TGTGCCAGCAGTGACCTTGGACAGCAAGAGACCCAGTACTTC. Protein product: CASSDLGQQETQYF.